The 18 T cell receptor beta chains listed next were all sequenced from one sample in a study of cytomegalovirus exposure and HLA in healthy donors. The primer mix had 60 Vbeta and 13 Jbeta primers. Sequenced by immunoSEQ multiplex PCR; TCRdb stores in-frame clones only, minus some. The profile shows about 160,000 clones, under 75% of them singletons. Sample: PBMCs. These receptors came from a man aged 40-49 years in good health and CMV-seropositive.

The chain is built from TRBV4-3 and TRBJ2-3; TRBD2 is a possible D gene (5 bases). Germline CDR1 reads LGHNA; CDR2 reads YSLEER. Trimming left V 4 bases short and J 5 bases short, with 7 bases between. This CDR3 region has 12 residues. CDR3 nucleotide sequence: TGCGCCAGCAGCCGGACTGGAGATACGCAGTATTTT. Translated: CASSRTGDTQYF.

This sequence joins TRBV15 and TRBJ1-1; possibly TRBD1 for D (6 bases). Deletions cut 8 bases from V and 5 bases from J, with 21 bases between. CDR3 length equals 15 residues. From germline, CDR1 is LNHNV and CDR2 YYDKDF (reference sequence). The CDR3 DNA reads TGTGCCACCGGCCTGGGACGAAGGGGGGGAACTGAAGCTTTCTTT. This gives the protein CATGLGRRGGTEAFF.

This chain connects TRBV6-5 to TRBJ2-7, with 7 bases lining up with TRBD1. The germline CDR1 and CDR2 sequences are MNHEY and SVGAGI. The CDR3 extends over 14 amino acids. Unmatched junction bases numbered 4, after V lost 1 base and J lost 4 bases. Here the CDR3 reads CASSYYGRGYEQYF. CDR3 DNA sequence: TGTGCCAGCAGTTACTATGGCAGGGGGTACGAGCAGTACTTC.

The chain carries TRBV4-2 and TRBJ2-4; 7 nucleotides match TRBD1. Germline assignment: CDR1 LGHNA and CDR2 YNFKEQ. The CDR3 is 16 residues long. V lost 1 base and J lost 4; bases outside the gene matches: 7. The CDR3 DNA reads TGTGCCAGCAGCCAAGTGGGGCAGGGGGTTAAAAACATTCAGTACTTC. Its protein is CASSQVGQGVKNIQYF.

The chain uses TRBV11-3 and TRBJ2-2; TRBD2 agrees at 9 bases. The CDR3 loop spans 16 amino acids. The trim removed 2 bases at V and 7 bases at J, leaving 8 bases unmatched. The germline CDR1 and CDR2 sequences are SGHNT and YENEEA. DNA for the CDR3: TGTGCCAGCAGCTTACTGGGCGGGGGGGCCAGCGGGGAGCTGTTTTTT. As protein: CASSLLGGGASGELFF.

The V call is TRBV5-4, the J call TRBJ2-7; 7 bases map to TRBD2. This CDR3 spans 14 amino acids. Germline CDR1 and CDR2: SGHNT and YYREEE (reference sequence). V shed 4 bases, J shed 7 bases, and the junction held 11 bases outside the gene matches. This chain's CDR3 is CASSMQGPGGEQYF. CDR3 nucleotides: TGTGCCAGCAGCATGCAGGGCCCGGGAGGAGAGCAGTACTTC. Using reference TRBV5-4 and TRBJ2-7 for the parts outside the CDR3, the full variable domain is ETGVTQSPTHLIKTRGQQVTLRCSSQSGHNTVSWYQQALGQGPQFIFQYYREEENGRGNFPPRFSGLQFPNYSSELNVNALELDDSALYLCASSMQGPGGEQYFGPGTRLTVT.

The rearrangement uses TRBV5-6 and TRBJ2-5, with TRBD2 matching over 8 bases. V shed 0 bases, J shed 5 bases, and the junction held 6 bases outside the gene matches. CDR3 length: 15 residues. Germline V gene sequence: CDR1 SGHDT, CDR2 YYEEEE. DNA of the CDR3: TGTGCCAGCAGCTTGGGGGTAGCGGGGCTGGAGACCCAGTACTTC. Residues: CASSLGVAGLETQYF.

The V gene is TRBV29-1, the J gene TRBJ1-4, with 7 positions matching TRBD1. Germline V gives CDR1 SQVTM, CDR2 ANQGSEA. The J segment lost 5 bases and the V segment lost 0 bases, leaving 3 bases of the junction unmatched. There are 14 residues in the CDR3. CDR3 region: CSVEEGQVNEKLFF. In DNA, the CDR3 is TGCAGCGTTGAAGAAGGACAGGTCAATGAAAAACTGTTTTTT.

V is TRBV5-1 and J is TRBJ2-7, with D perhaps TRBD2 (5 bases). CDR1 and CDR2 from the germline V gene are SGHRS and YFSETQ. V dropped 1 base and J dropped 5 bases, with 7 bases sitting between them. The CDR3 contains 12 residues. As DNA, the CDR3 is TGCGCCAGCAGCTTGTCGGGGAACGAGCAGTACTTC. Amino acid sequence: CASSLSGNEQYF.

This clone was observed once. This chain connects TRBV9 to TRBJ1-2; D call uncertain. Trimming removed 0 bases at V and 4 bases at J, with 13 bases between. CDR3 length: 15 residues. Per the germline V gene, CDR1 is SGDLS and CDR2 is YYNGEE. The CDR3 nucleotides are TGTGCCAGCAGCGTAGCCAACACCGCTCGCTATGGCTACACCTTC. Residues: CASSVANTARYGYTF.

The chain is built from TRBV30 and TRBJ1-1; D gene uncertain. V was pared by 2 bases and J by 0 bases, with 7 bases between. The CDR3 runs 13 residues. Germline loops: CDR1 GTSNPN, CDR2 SVGIG (reference sequence). Here the CDR3 reads CAWSSQVNTEAFF. CDR3 DNA sequence: TGTGCCTGGAGTTCTCAGGTGAACACTGAAGCTTTCTTT.

In nucleotides, the CDR3 is TGTGCCAGCAGTTCCTTGCGGGGGGACACTGAAGCTTTCTTT. The encoded protein is CASSSLRGDTEAFF. This chain uses TRBV6-5 with TRBJ1-1; D perhaps matches TRBD1 (5 bases). Germline CDR1 reads MNHEY; CDR2 reads SVGAGI. The CDR3 is 14 residues long. Trimming pared 4 bases from V and 3 bases from J, leaving 12 bases between.

This clone occurred once. The chain uses TRBV30 and TRBJ2-7; 10 bases are a match to TRBD1. This CDR3 spans 14 amino acids. After removal of 3 bases from V and 4 bases from J, the junction contained 6 bases not matched to a gene. Germline CDR1 and CDR2: GTSNPN and SVGIG (reference sequence). The CDR3 region is CAWRGRDRGYEQYF. CDR3 DNA: TGTGCCTGGAGGGGCCGGGACAGGGGTTACGAGCAGTACTTC.

This clone was observed once. This chain uses TRBV11-3 with TRBJ2-5, with D tentatively TRBD2 (6 bases). The CDR3 loop spans 13 amino acids. V was trimmed by 4 bases and J by 5 bases, leaving 11 bases between them. Germline loops: CDR1 SGHNT, CDR2 YENEEA. The CDR3 nucleotides read TGTGCCAGCAGCTATGGGGGGTTGGAGACCCAGTACTTC. Protein: CASSYGGLETQYF.

The chain has TRBV5-4 and TRBJ2-7; D possibly corresponds to TRBD1 (6 bases). The V end lost 4 bases, the J end lost 3 bases, and 11 bases lay between the germline ends. Per the germline V gene, CDR1 is SGHNT and CDR2 is YYREEE (reference sequence). The CDR3 runs to 13 residues. CDR3 bases: TGTGCCAGCAGCCATATGGACAGCTACGAGCAGTACTTC. Encoded protein: CASSHMDSYEQYF.

This clone was seen a few times. The chain uses TRBV6-5 and TRBJ2-2; D not certain. Per the germline V gene, CDR1 is MNHEY and CDR2 is SVGAGI. The CDR3 is 15 amino acids. Trimming pared 2 bases from V and 3 bases from J, leaving 10 bases between. Written as DNA, the CDR3 is TGTGCCAGCAGTTACCTAATCGGTGACACCGGGGAGCTGTTTTTT. Translation: CASSYLIGDTGELFF.

The rearrangement joins TRBV2 to TRBJ1-1, with D unclear. Germline lookup yields CDR1 SNHLY and CDR2 FYNNEI. This CDR3 has 13 residues. Between the trimmed V and J ends, which lost 0 bases and 11 bases, there was a span of 13 bases. Here the CDR3 DNA reads TGTGCCAGCAGTGAAGCATTAAGCTCCTTTGCTTTCTTT. It encodes CASSEALSSFAFF.

This clone was found once. This rearrangement joins TRBV7-9 to TRBJ2-7; TRBD2 matches 10 bases. Per the germline V gene, CDR1 is SEHNR and CDR2 is FQNEAQ (reference sequence). This CDR3 is built from 17 residues. The V and J ends lost 1 base and 0 bases, in that order; junction bases with no gene match: 6. The CDR3 region has the DNA TGTGCCAGCAGCTTAGGGCTAGCGGGGGCCAGCTCCTACGAGCAGTACTTC. It codes for CASSLGLAGASSYEQYF.